What follows describes a single T cell receptor beta chain. This clonotype was seen ten or more times. The antigen it recognizes is unknown. There are no base qualities to consult, and no much larger clone falls within one base. The CDR3 runs 13 amino acids, cysteine and phenylalanine included. Only the CDR3 DNA stays, 39 bases, in frame from base 1. Germline trimming: 9 bases from V, 12 bases from J; junction bases outside gene matches: 11. The germline V gene gives CDR1 as MNHNS and CDR2 as SASEGT. Every donor in the study was a healthy Caucasian. Three unrelated non-twin adults were also sequenced: a male aged 18 to 30, a male aged 50 to 60 and a female aged 50 to 60. Using Miltenyi CD45RO+ enrichment and human naive T-cell isolation kits, memory (CD45RO+) and naive T cells were isolated from PBMC. The sample belongs to a study of identical twins (dated by TCRdb to the mid-2010s). Some background on the complete study: The study deep-sequenced TCR alpha and beta repertoires from monozygotic twins, unrelated adults of various ages and cord blood to test whether fetal clonotypes persist. To rule out contamination, the twin experiments were replicated at different times with different library preparation protocols. Broader findings and caveats from the paper: Abundant cord blood beta clonotypes had fewer insertions, young adult naive repertoires showed a similar but weaker trend, and memory repertoires showed no such trend. Out-of-frame TCR alpha sequences shared between twins showed an excess of low generation-probability sequences compared with coincidental sharing between unrelated individuals. Zero-insertion analyses could be partly confounded by invariant T cells such as MAIT and iNKT, although diverse VJ usage argued against such confounding for most clonotypes. In monozygotic twins, recombination models systematically underestimated out-of-frame TCR alpha sharing, but the models matched the sharing seen between unrelated individuals. Conclusions relied on cross-sectional statistical analysis, since the same donors could not be followed over many years. In beta out-of-frame sequences, excess twin sharing was weaker, because having fewer shared sequences lowered the signal-to-noise ratio.

Library prep was done by 5' RACE. These reads were obtained on an Illumina HiSeq 2000. Template switching added a universal primer binding site, and the final cDNA carried a unique molecular identifier that allowed TCR cDNA molecules to be counted accurately. Specific primers in the conserved constant-segment region were used to synthesize first-strand cDNA for TCR alpha and beta chains. Each cDNA library was double barcoded, with a SMART-Mk sample barcode plus Illumina barcodes, to control for contamination. TruSeq adapter sequences, together with Illumina sample barcodes, were added in two successive PCR steps. The TCR alpha and beta cDNA libraries were sequenced on the Illumina HiSeq platform using custom primers. The original pipeline was this. MiGEC processed the raw reads to extract unique molecular identifiers, while MiXCR was used to determine the CDR3 positions. Recombination models were inferred per individual with the repgenHMM and IGoR tools using an EM algorithm. Shared clonotype analysis was performed with the tcR package in R, normalizing sharing by the product of cloneset sizes. To study raw recombination without the effects of thymic and clonal selection, out-of-frame nonproductive sequences were analyzed. TCRdb cleaned the public reads at Q25 with fastp, built clones with MiXCR and kept in-frame beta chains. Merged by CDR3 protein, the rows form single entries marked with the most common genes and DNA. These V and J calls rely on TCRdb rather than the paper's analysis. This sample gives hundreds of thousands of distinct CDR3 sequences in total; less than 7% of them show up just once. The biggest ten clones account for about 2% of the sample.

The specimen sequenced was naive T cells sorted from blood. The sample's cell subset or site label is to be understood as: cells isolated with a human naive T-cell isolation kit. This TCR was recovered from a man aged 18-30 years in good health. The V gene is TRBV6-1 and the J gene is TRBJ2-1; 10 nucleotides in the junction match TRBD2. The CDR3 sequence is CASLSSGSRGQFF. In nucleotides, the sequence is TGTGCCAGTCTTTCTAGCGGGAGTCGGGGGCAGTTCTTC.